This is a list of T cell receptor beta chains from one sample in a study of blood T cells in healthy people across ages. TCRdb passed the 5' RACE reads through MiXCR, listing each CDR3 protein once. The table includes roughly 2 million distinct CDR3 sequences, less than 50% detected once. Sequenced input: blood. The receptor set was obtained from a woman aged 40 to 49 in good health. The CDR3 runs from the conserved cysteine through the conserved F or W. Each record gives: D gene, CDR3 length, V gene, J gene, clone size, CDR3 protein, CDR3 DNA. D genes are given only for firm matches. Clone size is stated in some rows and not others, as once, few, many or a class when expanded.

d_call: -
cdr3_length: 12
v_call: TRBV20-1
j_call: TRBJ2-7
clone_size: -
cdr3_aa: CSATTSSEIQYF
cdr3_nt: TGCAGTGCTACAACTAGTTCGGAGATCCAGTACTTC

d_call: TRBD1
cdr3_length: 14
v_call: TRBV5-1
j_call: TRBJ2-7
clone_size: -
cdr3_aa: CASSIGTGDNEQYF
cdr3_nt: TGCGCCAGCAGCATCGGGACAGGAGACAACGAGCAGTACTTC

d_call: -
cdr3_length: 15
v_call: TRBV12-3/TRBV12-4
j_call: TRBJ2-5
clone_size: -
cdr3_aa: CASSSPKTGQETQYF
cdr3_nt: TGTGCCAGCAGTTCTCCGAAGACAGGCCAAGAGACCCAGTACTTC

d_call: -
cdr3_length: 17
v_call: TRBV5-6
j_call: TRBJ2-1
clone_size: -
cdr3_aa: CASSLGNIQSSYNEQFF
cdr3_nt: TGTGCCAGCAGCTTGGGAAACATCCAAAGCTCCTACAATGAGCAGTTCTTC

d_call: -
cdr3_length: 16
v_call: TRBV7-2
j_call: TRBJ2-5
clone_size: few
cdr3_aa: CASSLAGATLTETQYF
cdr3_nt: TGTGCCAGCAGCTTAGCAGGGGCCACGTTGACGGAGACCCAGTACTTC

d_call: TRBD1
cdr3_length: 14
v_call: TRBV20-1
j_call: TRBJ2-3
clone_size: -
cdr3_aa: CSAPDRWSTDTQYF
cdr3_nt: TGCAGTGCCCCGGACAGGTGGAGCACAGATACGCAGTATTTT

d_call: TRBD1
cdr3_length: 11
v_call: TRBV29-1
j_call: TRBJ2-7
clone_size: few
cdr3_aa: CSAVQGYEQYF
cdr3_nt: TGCAGCGCCGTACAGGGGTACGAGCAGTACTTC

d_call: TRBD1
cdr3_length: 12
v_call: TRBV29-1
j_call: TRBJ2-1
clone_size: few
cdr3_aa: CSVGQGIGEQFF
cdr3_nt: TGCAGCGTGGGACAGGGAATCGGTGAGCAGTTCTTC

d_call: -
cdr3_length: 13
v_call: TRBV10-3
j_call: TRBJ1-1
clone_size: -
cdr3_aa: CATQTVTNTEAFF
cdr3_nt: TGTGCCACCCAGACAGTCACGAACACTGAAGCTTTCTTT

d_call: -
cdr3_length: 14
v_call: TRBV20-1
j_call: TRBJ2-5
clone_size: once
cdr3_aa: CSARQGGVGETQYF
cdr3_nt: TGCAGTGCACGCCAGGGGGGGGTAGGGGAGACCCAGTACTTC

d_call: TRBD1
cdr3_length: 14
v_call: TRBV6-5
j_call: TRBJ1-1
clone_size: once
cdr3_aa: CASRLGQWNTEAFF
cdr3_nt: TGTGCCAGCAGGCTGGGACAGTGGAACACTGAAGCTTTCTTT

d_call: TRBD2
cdr3_length: 12
v_call: TRBV5-1
j_call: TRBJ2-1
clone_size: few
cdr3_aa: CASARGFDEQFF
cdr3_nt: TGCGCCAGCGCGCGGGGGTTCGATGAGCAGTTCTTC

d_call: -
cdr3_length: 14
v_call: TRBV9
j_call: TRBJ2-3
clone_size: -
cdr3_aa: CACSSRTGTDTQYF
cdr3_nt: TGTGCCTGCAGCTCCCGGACGGGCACAGATACGCAGTATTTT

d_call: -
cdr3_length: 15
v_call: TRBV7-8
j_call: TRBJ2-7
clone_size: -
cdr3_aa: CASSLPSRTYNEQYF
cdr3_nt: TGTGCCAGCAGCTTACCCTCAAGGACCTACAATGAGCAGTACTTC

d_call: TRBD2
cdr3_length: 16
v_call: TRBV6-4
j_call: TRBJ2-3
clone_size: -
cdr3_aa: CASSDSGGAGTDTQYF
cdr3_nt: TGTGCCAGCAGTGACTCCGGGGGGGCTGGCACAGATACGCAGTATTTT

d_call: TRBD1
cdr3_length: 14
v_call: TRBV20-1
j_call: TRBJ2-7
clone_size: -
cdr3_aa: CSGSLGQGMYEQYF
cdr3_nt: TGCAGTGGTAGCCTGGGACAGGGCATGTACGAGCAGTACTTC

d_call: -
cdr3_length: 15
v_call: TRBV7-2
j_call: TRBJ2-6
clone_size: few
cdr3_aa: CASSPQGLEANVLTF
cdr3_nt: TGTGCCAGCAGCCCCCAGGGATTAGAGGCCAACGTCCTGACTTTC

d_call: -
cdr3_length: 16
v_call: TRBV27
j_call: TRBJ2-1
clone_size: -
cdr3_aa: CASSLSSTFYNNEQFF
cdr3_nt: TGTGCCAGCAGTTTATCTTCGACATTTTACAACAATGAGCAGTTCTTC

d_call: -
cdr3_length: 14
v_call: TRBV28
j_call: TRBJ2-5
clone_size: -
cdr3_aa: CASSFTSGIVGQYF
cdr3_nt: TGTGCCAGCAGTTTCACCTCGGGAATTGTAGGGCAGTACTTC

d_call: TRBD1
cdr3_length: 15
v_call: TRBV6-5
j_call: TRBJ2-1
clone_size: -
cdr3_aa: CASSRQGPGYNEQFF
cdr3_nt: TGTGCCAGCAGTCGACAGGGCCCGGGCTACAATGAGCAGTTCTTC

d_call: -
cdr3_length: 12
v_call: TRBV12-3/TRBV12-4
j_call: TRBJ2-7
clone_size: many
cdr3_aa: CASSFYSYEQYF
cdr3_nt: TGTGCCAGCAGTTTTTACAGCTACGAGCAGTACTTC

d_call: -
cdr3_length: 14
v_call: TRBV2
j_call: TRBJ2-1
clone_size: -
cdr3_aa: CASSLTGQYNEQFF
cdr3_nt: TGTGCCAGCAGCCTCACAGGGCAATACAATGAGCAGTTCTTC

d_call: TRBD2
cdr3_length: 16
v_call: TRBV20-1
j_call: TRBJ2-3
clone_size: few
cdr3_aa: CSARDFAAGGWGTQYF
cdr3_nt: TGCAGTGCTAGAGATTTTGCGGCGGGGGGGTGGGGTACGCAGTATTTT

d_call: -
cdr3_length: 14
v_call: TRBV11-2
j_call: TRBJ2-7
clone_size: few
cdr3_aa: CASSLDIGGYEQYF
cdr3_nt: TGTGCCAGCAGCTTAGATATTGGGGGCTACGAGCAGTACTTC

d_call: -
cdr3_length: 15
v_call: TRBV4-2
j_call: TRBJ1-6
clone_size: -
cdr3_aa: CASSLGQRDNSPLHF
cdr3_nt: TGTGCCAGCAGCCTTGGACAGCGAGATAATTCACCCCTCCACTTT

d_call: TRBD2
cdr3_length: 16
v_call: TRBV7-2
j_call: TRBJ2-1
clone_size: few
cdr3_aa: CASSLEGTRLYNEQFF
cdr3_nt: TGTGCCAGCAGCTTAGAGGGGACTAGACTTTACAATGAGCAGTTCTTC

d_call: -
cdr3_length: 16
v_call: TRBV20-1
j_call: TRBJ2-1
clone_size: -
cdr3_aa: CSASRLGGATLNEQFF
cdr3_nt: TGCAGTGCTAGCCGTCTTGGGGGGGCCACACTTAATGAGCAGTTCTTC

d_call: -
cdr3_length: 15
v_call: TRBV2
j_call: TRBJ2-7
clone_size: -
cdr3_aa: CASSEAGGNRVEQYF
cdr3_nt: TGTGCCAGCAGTGAAGCTGGGGGAAATCGAGTCGAGCAGTACTTC

d_call: -
cdr3_length: 16
v_call: TRBV7-9
j_call: TRBJ2-3
clone_size: -
cdr3_aa: CASSHGPLDSTDTQYF
cdr3_nt: TGTGCCAGCAGCCATGGGCCCCTAGATAGCACAGATACGCAGTATTTT

d_call: -
cdr3_length: 14
v_call: TRBV3-1
j_call: TRBJ2-1
clone_size: -
cdr3_aa: CASSGGLVLTEQFF
cdr3_nt: TGTGCCAGCAGCGGGGGCTTAGTCCTTACTGAGCAGTTCTTC

d_call: -
cdr3_length: 15
v_call: TRBV20-1
j_call: TRBJ2-5
clone_size: -
cdr3_aa: CSARDLRHSQETQYF
cdr3_nt: TGCAGTGCTAGAGATTTGCGGCACAGCCAAGAGACCCAGTACTTC

d_call: -
cdr3_length: 14
v_call: TRBV3-1
j_call: TRBJ2-7
clone_size: -
cdr3_aa: CASSQDLVAYEQYF
cdr3_nt: TGTGCCAGCAGCCAAGACTTGGTAGCCTACGAGCAGTACTTC

d_call: -
cdr3_length: 13
v_call: TRBV29-1
j_call: TRBJ2-1
clone_size: few
cdr3_aa: CSAGGYSYNEQFF
cdr3_nt: TGCAGCGCGGGGGGCTACTCCTACAATGAGCAGTTCTTC

d_call: TRBD1
cdr3_length: 16
v_call: TRBV20-1
j_call: TRBJ2-1
clone_size: -
cdr3_aa: CSAYLTGGLSYNEQFF
cdr3_nt: TGCAGTGCCTACCTAACAGGGGGCCTATCCTACAATGAGCAGTTCTTC

d_call: -
cdr3_length: 17
v_call: TRBV6-6
j_call: TRBJ2-1
clone_size: -
cdr3_aa: CASHLQSSISSYNEQFF
cdr3_nt: TGTGCCAGCCACCTCCAGTCCAGCATAAGCTCCTACAATGAGCAGTTCTTC

d_call: TRBD1
cdr3_length: 15
v_call: TRBV7-2
j_call: TRBJ2-5
clone_size: -
cdr3_aa: CASSFDRDPRETQYF
cdr3_nt: TGTGCCAGCAGCTTTGACAGGGACCCTCGGGAGACCCAGTACTTC

d_call: TRBD1
cdr3_length: 15
v_call: TRBV2
j_call: TRBJ2-7
clone_size: few
cdr3_aa: CAITLTGVKSYEQYF
cdr3_nt: TGTGCCATAACCTTGACAGGGGTTAAGTCCTACGAGCAGTACTTC

d_call: TRBD1
cdr3_length: 17
v_call: TRBV4-1
j_call: TRBJ2-7
clone_size: few
cdr3_aa: CASSLHPTGQGTYEQYF
cdr3_nt: TGCGCCAGCAGCCTACATCCTACCGGACAGGGTACCTACGAGCAGTACTTC

d_call: TRBD2
cdr3_length: 18
v_call: TRBV15
j_call: TRBJ2-3
clone_size: few
cdr3_aa: CATSRPASGGPDTDTQYF
cdr3_nt: TGTGCCACCAGCAGACCCGCTAGCGGGGGGCCCGACACAGATACGCAGTATTTT

d_call: -
cdr3_length: 15
v_call: TRBV5-1
j_call: TRBJ2-1
clone_size: few
cdr3_aa: CASSPRQPMNNEQFF
cdr3_nt: TGCGCCAGCTCCCCCCGACAGCCAATGAACAATGAGCAGTTCTTC

d_call: -
cdr3_length: 13
v_call: TRBV5-1
j_call: TRBJ2-7
clone_size: -
cdr3_aa: CASSLPTMGEQYF
cdr3_nt: TGCGCCAGCAGCTTGCCCACCATGGGGGAGCAGTACTTC